This T cell receptor (beta chain) emerged from a study of neurological immune-mediated disorders (dated 2019 in TCRdb). Some background on the complete study: Peripheral blood TCR-beta repertoires from HTLV-I-associated myelopathy (HAM/TSP) patients, multiple sclerosis patients and healthy controls were compared by UMI-based sequencing. Longitudinal HAM/TSP and healthy donors were sampled at 3 time-points each (about 3-40 month intervals). Longitudinal samples, technical triplicates and paired sorted CD4+ and CD8+ T-cell subsets, alongside PBMC samples, were included among the 106 TCR-beta libraries. The cohort was made up of some 70 subjects, consisting of around 14 HAM/TSP patients, about 34 multiple sclerosis patients and about 20 healthy controls. The paper's findings and limits, for the study overall: Across subjects, expanded clones never shared an identical CDR3 amino acid sequence, which suggests that the TCR-beta repertoires in every group were private. TCR clonal expansion was greatest in HAM/TSP patients and smallest in MS patients, who ranked below even healthy controls.

CDR3 length: 15 amino acids, cysteine to phenylalanine. The entry retains the CDR3 DNA only, 45 bases that are in frame from base 1. According to the germline V gene (reference sequence), CDR1 reads SGHAT and CDR2 reads FQDESV. The V and J ends are trimmed by 5 bases and 4 bases, leaving 15 bases between them. This specimen's time point label, interpreted: longitudinal time-point 3. For the unsorted PBMC libraries, 2 million PBMCs were stored in RNAlater at -80 degrees C until RNA extraction and were used to generate the libraries. Peripheral blood was subjected to Ficoll-Hypaque density gradient centrifugation to isolate PBMCs, which were then cryopreserved in liquid nitrogen. This clonotype was seen many times. What this receptor recognizes is not known. Base-call qualities are not available, and no considerably larger clone is one nucleotide away. To synthesize cDNA, template-switch 5'RACE was performed with a primer carrying a 10-nucleotide random unique molecular identifier so that each TCR transcript was tagged. Over 180 million TCR-beta sequences, covering 15-18 subjects, were produced in each sequencing run. The RNeasy kit was used to extract total RNA. The KAPA Real-time Library Amplification kit was used to amplify TCR-beta VDJ regions with primers targeting the TCR constant region and the 5'RACE anchor. Sample indexes and Illumina adaptors were added in a first PCR, and a second PCR then increased library yield. After purification with Ampure beads, the TCR product of roughly 650 bp was size-selected on a 2% E-gel SizeSelection system. Before pooling, library quality was checked on a Bioanalyzer, concentration was measured with Qubit, and libraries were quantified with the Kapa Library Quantification kit. An Illumina HiSeq 2500 sequenced the libraries paired-end 2 x 150 bp. To increase sequence diversity, roughly 23-30% phiX was spiked into each library pool. In the original analysis: The quality-filtered reads were processed with the UMI-based MiGEC pipeline, whose error correction step removed more than 80% of the raw TCR sequences. VDJ genes were aligned to IMGT germline references, and each clonotype was defined by a unique CDR3 amino acid sequence together with V-J genes. VDJtools evaluated clonal expansion, Shannon diversity and CDR3 relatedness (CalcPairwiseDistances, ClusterSamples); CLCbio workbench built phylogenetic trees. A clone was classed as expanded if it had 8 or more unique UMIs, a cutoff based on coefficient-of-variation modelling across technical triplicates. TCRdb passed the public sequencing reads through fastp at Q25 and MiXCR, retaining productive beta sequences. A single entry per CDR3 protein holds the most common genes and DNA from its merged rows. Here the V and J calls rest on TCRdb's processing, not on the authors' analysis. For this sample the table gives approximately 100,000 distinct CDR3 sequences, of which 10% to 14% were detected only once. The top ten clonotypes cover about 3.1% of the sample.

The sequence derives from a female donor with HTLV-1-associated myelopathy (HAM/TSP). Material: PBMCs. The rearranged chain carries TRBV11-1 and TRBJ2-1; the D gene assignment is ambiguous. The DNA sequence is TGTGCCAGCAGCCGGACCCCCCCTGATTACAATGAGCAGTTCTTC. Its amino acids are CASSRTPPDYNEQFF. Here the CDR3 is joined to the reference TRBV11-1 and TRBJ2-1 genes, and the full variable domain is: EAEVAQSPRYKITEKSQAVAFWCDPISGHATLYWYRQILGQGPELLVQFQDESVVDDSQLPKDRFSAERLKGVDSTLKIQPAELGDSAMYLCASSRTPPDYNEQFFGPGTRLTVL.